This TCR beta chain was documented in a study of blood T cell repertoires in COVID-19. Study-level information: COVID-19 samples collected from the United States, Italy and Spain covered acute and convalescent phases. The analysed material was cDNA or gDNA that came from T cells, B-cell-depleted T cells, or PBMCs.

Germline V gene data show CDR1 as DFQATT and CDR2 as SNEGSKA (reference sequence). The CDR3 is 11 amino acids. Deletions cut 6 bases from V and 5 bases from J, with 10 bases between. Source study methods: Reference gene primers were amplified, and this amplification served to estimate nucleated cell counts. Repertoires were generated with immunoSEQ multiplex PCR, while TCRdb's copy carries only in-frame clones and drops some. V, J and clone size are those of that table, while D and trimming were read from the DNA. Here the sample spans roughly 120,000 clones, roughly nine tenths being singletons. The chain joins TRBV20-1 to TRBJ1-1; D gene ambiguous. This sequence originates from a man aged 50-59 years with active COVID-19. The sequenced sample was peripheral blood. The CDR3 is CSAARRTEAFF. In nucleotides, the CDR3 is TGCAGTGCCGCACGGCGGACTGAAGCTTTCTTT.